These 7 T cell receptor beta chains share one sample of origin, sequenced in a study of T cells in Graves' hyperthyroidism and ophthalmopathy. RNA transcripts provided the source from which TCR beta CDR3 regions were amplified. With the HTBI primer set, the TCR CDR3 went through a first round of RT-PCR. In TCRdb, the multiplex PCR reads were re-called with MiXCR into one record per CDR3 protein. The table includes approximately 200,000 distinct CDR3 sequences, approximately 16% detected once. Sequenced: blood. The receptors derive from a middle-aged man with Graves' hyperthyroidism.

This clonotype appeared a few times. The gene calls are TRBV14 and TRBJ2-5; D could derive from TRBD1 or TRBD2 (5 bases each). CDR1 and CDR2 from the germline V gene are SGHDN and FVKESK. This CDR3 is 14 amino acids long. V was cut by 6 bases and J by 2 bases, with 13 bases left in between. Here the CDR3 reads CASSRDRAQETQYF. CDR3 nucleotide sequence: TGTGCCAGCAGTCGGGACCGCGCTCAAGAGACCCAGTACTTC.

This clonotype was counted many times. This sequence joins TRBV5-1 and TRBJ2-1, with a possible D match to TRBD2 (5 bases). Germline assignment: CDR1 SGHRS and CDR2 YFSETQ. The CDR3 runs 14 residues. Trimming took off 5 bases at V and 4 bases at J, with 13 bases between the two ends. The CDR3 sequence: CASSRDRMYNEQFF. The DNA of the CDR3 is TGCGCCAGCAGTCGGGATCGAATGTACAATGAGCAGTTCTTC.

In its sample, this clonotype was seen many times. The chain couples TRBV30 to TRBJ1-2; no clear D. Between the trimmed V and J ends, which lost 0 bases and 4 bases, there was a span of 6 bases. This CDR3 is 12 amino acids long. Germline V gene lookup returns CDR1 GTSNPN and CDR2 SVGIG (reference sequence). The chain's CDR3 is CAWSVRGYGYTF. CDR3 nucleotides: TGTGCCTGGAGTGTCCGGGGCTATGGCTACACCTTC.

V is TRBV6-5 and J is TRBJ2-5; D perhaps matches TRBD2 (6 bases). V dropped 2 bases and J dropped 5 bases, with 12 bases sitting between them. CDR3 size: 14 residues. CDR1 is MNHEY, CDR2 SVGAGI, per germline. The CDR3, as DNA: TGTGCCAGCAGTTACCAGGGCGCGGGGGAGACCCAGTACTTC. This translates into CASSYQGAGETQYF.

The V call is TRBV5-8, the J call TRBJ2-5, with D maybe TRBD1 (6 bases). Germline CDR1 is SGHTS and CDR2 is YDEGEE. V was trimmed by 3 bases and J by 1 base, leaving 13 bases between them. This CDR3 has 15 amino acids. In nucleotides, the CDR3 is TGTGCCAGCAGCTCGGTGGGGGCGGTCCAAGAGACCCAGTACTTC. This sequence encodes CASSSVGAVQETQYF.

The chain's CDR3 is CASCLAGQNYGYTF. In DNA, the CDR3 is TGTGCCAGTTGCTTGGCTGGACAGAACTATGGCTACACCTTC. This chain links TRBV19 with TRBJ1-2, with D possibly being TRBD1 (6 bases). Germline assignment: CDR1 LNHDA and CDR2 SQIVND (reference sequence). Trimming took 8 bases from V and 2 from J, leaving 15 bases between them. This CDR3 comprises 14 residues.

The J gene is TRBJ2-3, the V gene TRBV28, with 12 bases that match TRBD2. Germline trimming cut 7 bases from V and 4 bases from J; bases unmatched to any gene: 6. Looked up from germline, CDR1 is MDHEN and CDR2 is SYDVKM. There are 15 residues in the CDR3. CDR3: CASNPSGGGPDTQYF. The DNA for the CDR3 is TGTGCCAGCAATCCTAGCGGGGGGGGTCCAGATACGCAGTATTTT.